This note documents a single T cell receptor (beta chain) sequence. This clone was seen once. No antigen is known for it. The sample holds no much larger clone one base away, and base qualities are not on file. From the cysteine through the phenylalanine, the CDR3 covers 15 amino acids. This entry keeps only the CDR3 DNA: 45 bases, framed from base 1. Sequences GTSNPN (CDR1) and SVGIG (CDR2) are obtained from the germline V gene (reference sequence). At the junction V is shortened by 5 bases and J by 3 bases, with 18 bases in between. This record comes from a study of blood T cell repertoires in COVID-19 (TCRdb year 2020). Some background on the complete study: Collaborator samples came from the United States, Italy and Spain and covered acute and convalescent phases of COVID-19. The material from the prospective study consisted of cDNA or gDNA derived from T cells, B-cell-depleted T cells, or PBMCs. Deeply sampled blood TCRbeta repertoires from subjects exposed to, actively infected with, or recovered from COVID-19 were included in the dataset. A freely available public database, intended as a resource for researchers studying the immune response to SARS-CoV-2, is where the repertoires were released. The samples were drawn from two sources: the first 160 participants of the ongoing ImmuneRACE study, and 1,000 to 1,500 subjects contributed by 6 global collaborators. Sample metadata almost always included a de-identified subject ID, COVID-19 status, age in years and sex. Where available, HLA class I and class II types were obtained from metadata supplied by the sample provider rather than from assay-based typing.

Each collaborating institution followed its own protocols to collect whole blood in K2EDTA tubes. For TCRbeta analysis, collaborator samples were shipped as frozen whole blood, as isolated PBMCs, or as DNA extracted from either sample type. The immunoSEQ Assay, a bias-controlled multiplex PCR, was used to amplify TCRbeta CDR3 regions from genomic DNA. Concerning the study's data processing: Within the assay, amplification of reference gene primers was used to estimate how many nucleated cells each sample contained. To quantify the absolute abundance of each unique TCRbeta CDR3 rearrangement, sequence reads were collapsed and filtered. For each sample, productive Simpson clonality was calculated as the square root of Simpson's diversity index across productive rearrangements. What TCRdb holds here is the immuneACCESS table cut down to in-frame rearrangements. Part of the clones is not present; checked against another copy, under half of the missing clones reflect an unresolved V gene, and the others are unexplained. That table supplies the V and J calls and clone size; D and trimming were determined from the DNA. Here the sample has 25,000 to 35,000 clones; roughly 90% occur a single time. The biggest ten clones account for roughly 12% of the sample.

What the study reported, not specific to this receptor: The quantity of clinical and demographic metadata differed by source and by participant and was supplied without curation.

The rearranged segments are TRBV30 and TRBJ2-3; the best D guess is TRBD1, with 7 bases matching. Sequencing was done on a sample of peripheral blood. The receptor was derived from a human donor in a cohort sampled during active COVID-19. The nucleotide sequence is TGTGCCTGGGTACGAGCAGGGGGAGGTACAGATACGCAGTATTTT. This sequence encodes CAWVRAGGGTDTQYF. Joined to the reference TRBV30 and TRBJ2-3 proteins, this CDR3 gives the full variable domain: SQTIHQWPATLVQPVGSPLSLECTVEGTSNPNLYWYRQAAGRGLQLLFYSVGIGQISSEVPQNLSASRPQDRQFILSSKKLLLSDSGFYLCAWVRAGGGTDTQYFGPGTRLTVL.